These 5 T cell receptor beta chains originate from one sample sequenced in a study of PD-1 blockade in mismatch repair-deficient tumors (dated by TCRdb to 2016 to 2017). Library preparation was by the immunoSEQ multiplex PCR assay. This is the immuneACCESS table as TCRdb keeps it, with only in-frame sequences that have V and J called. A part of the clones is gone; compared with another copy, unresolved V genes explain less than half, and the rest is unexplained. The sample yields about 14,000 clones; under 90% were counted once. Of the sample, 20% to 25% falls within the top ten clones. These receptors have no identified antigens. The time point label for this specimen denotes: approximately 10-day in vitro stimulation with candidate neoantigen peptide 4. Sequences were derived from cells cultured in vitro, sampled from a patient treated with pembrolizumab. The source of these receptors is an adult with mismatch repair-deficient cancer.

V gene TRBV7-9 combines with J gene TRBJ2-3; D uncertain. V was cut by 6 bases and J by 1 base, with 17 bases left in between. CDR1 and CDR2 (germline): SEHNR, FQNEAQ (reference sequence). CDR3 length: 16 amino acids. CDR3 loop: CASRRKLGGGTDTQYF. The CDR3 nucleotides are TGTGCCAGCAGGCGAAAGCTAGGTGGCGGCACAGATACGCAGTATTTT. Based on the CDR3 plus reference TRBV7-9 and TRBJ2-3, the full variable domain is DTGVSQNPRHKITKRGQNVTFRCDPISEHNRLYWYRQTLGQGPEFLTYFQNEAQLEKSRLLSDRFSAERPKGSFSTLEIQRTEQGDSAMYLCASRRKLGGGTDTQYFGPGTRLTVL.

The CDR3 nucleotides are TGTGCCAGCAGCTTAGGCACTAGCGATACCAATGAGCAGTTCTTC. It yields the protein CASSLGTSDTNEQFF. The J gene is TRBJ2-1, the V gene TRBV7-9, with TRBD2 identical over 7 bases. The CDR3 runs 15 residues. V was clipped by 1 base and J by 6 bases; unmatched bases: 6. The germline gives CDR1 SEHNR, CDR2 FQNEAQ (reference sequence).

The table lists this clone with a count of one. The chain combines TRBV18 with TRBJ1-1, with D tentatively TRBD1 (5 bases). This CDR3 region has 15 residues. CDR1 KGHSH and CDR2 LQKENI come from the germline V gene. The ends were cut back, 3 bases at V and 1 base at J, with 12 bases in the middle. CDR3 coding DNA: TGTGCCAGCTCACCGGGAGACAGCGCGAACACTGAAGCTTTCTTT. Protein sequence: CASSPGDSANTEAFF.

The CDR3 sequence is CATRTGANEKLFF. The CDR3 DNA sequence: TGTGCCACCAGGACAGGGGCTAATGAAAAACTGTTTTTT. The rearrangement links TRBV2 to TRBJ1-4, with 9 bases lining up with TRBD1. J lost 3 bases, V lost 10 bases, and 3 bases had no gene match. This CDR3 is 13 amino acids long. The germline gives CDR1 SNHLY, CDR2 FYNNEI.

The V call is TRBV29-1, the J call TRBJ2-7, with D unclear. Trimming cost V 5 bases and J 0 bases, with 5 bases left between them. Germline V lookup: CDR1 SQVTM, CDR2 ANQGSEA. The CDR3 is 11 residues long. The CDR3 coding sequence is TGCAGCGTTCAGGTCTCCTACGAGCAGTACTTC. Translated, it gives CSVQVSYEQYF.